Below, one TCR beta chain is given with its context. The sample belongs to a study of glioma-infiltrating T cells after dendritic cell vaccination. At the level of the study: Samples are from glioblastoma patients in Phase I and II dendritic cell vaccine trials. Autologous tumor lysate-pulsed dendritic cell vaccination was given between the early 2000s and the early 2010s.

Time point given: after dendritic cell vaccination, including at tumor progression/relapse. Patients had residual fresh-frozen tumor tissue and more than two years of survival data. CDR1 is SNHLY, CDR2 FYNNEI, per germline. The CDR3 covers 15 residues. V was pared by 7 bases and J by 2 bases, with 7 bases of the junction left unmatched. The PCR used 60 V beta and 13 J beta primers. Profiling relied on immunoSEQ multiplex PCR, and the TCRdb table lists in-frame clones only, not all of them. The sample yields 75,000 to 95,000 clones, 75% to 85% seen once. The chain recombines TRBV2 with TRBJ2-1; 8 nucleotides align to TRBD2. Sequenced material: blood, taken after dendritic cell vaccination. The TCR was taken from a human donor with glioblastoma. The CDR3 region is CASTRSGSAYNEQFF. The CDR3 DNA reads TGTGCCAGCACCAGAAGCGGGAGCGCCTACAATGAGCAGTTCTTC.